Listed below are T cell receptor beta chains from one sample, sequenced in a study of OX40 agonist ivuxolimab in advanced cancers. Assay used: immunoSEQ multiplex PCR; TCRdb lists only in-frame clones, some missing. This sample has about 80,000 clones, with over 85% found just once. Sequences were derived from CD4+ or CD8+ T cells sorted from blood, sampled in a trial of the OX40 agonist ivuxolimab. The receptor set was obtained from an adult with an advanced solid tumor such as melanoma, head and neck, liver or kidney cancer. Each CDR3 is given with its conserved first and last residue. D genes are given only for firm matches. Rows give clone size only sometimes, using once, few, many, or a class for an expanded clone.

j_gene | d_gene | abundance | v_gene | len | CDR3aa | CDR3nt
TRBJ2-7 | NA | NA | TRBV25-1 | 17 | CASSDLRTGLGTYEQYF | TGTGCCAGCAGTGACCTCCGTACAGGTCTGGGGACCTACGAGCAGTACTTC
TRBJ2-1 | NA | NA | TRBV2 | 16 | CASRLRDGEAYNEQFF | TGTGCCAGCAGGCTGAGGGACGGCGAAGCTTACAATGAGCAGTTCTTC
TRBJ2-3 | TRBD2 | NA | TRBV27 | 16 | CASSLLASGSGDTQYF | TGTGCCAGCAGTTTATTGGCTAGCGGGAGTGGGGATACGCAGTATTTT
TRBJ2-7 | NA | NA | TRBV11-2 | 11 | CASSTIYEQYF | TGTGCCAGCAGCACGATCTACGAGCAGTACTTC
TRBJ2-2 | NA | NA | TRBV5-1 | 15 | CASSSQDSNTGELFF | TGCGCCAGCAGCTCTCAAGACTCAAACACCGGGGAGCTGTTTTTT
TRBJ2-1 | TRBD2 | NA | TRBV4-3 | 15 | CASSPGLETNNEQFF | TGCGCCAGCAGCCCGGGACTAGAGACCAACAATGAGCAGTTCTTC
TRBJ2-7 | NA | once | TRBV7-6 | 16 | CASSSGSGLSILEQYF | TGTGCCAGCAGCTCGGGATCGGGACTCTCTATCCTGGAGCAGTACTTC
TRBJ2-3 | NA | NA | TRBV30 | 13 | CASRQLGTDTQYF | TGTGCCTCTAGACAGTTAGGCACAGATACGCAGTATTTT
TRBJ2-7 | TRBD1 | NA | TRBV29-1 | 14 | CSVETGTGYYEQYF | TGCAGCGTTGAAACCGGGACAGGGTACTACGAGCAGTACTTC
TRBJ2-7 | NA | NA | TRBV9 | 14 | CASSPGVKSYEQYF | TGTGCCAGCAGCCCAGGGGTTAAATCCTACGAGCAGTACTTC
TRBJ1-2 | NA | NA | TRBV20-1 | 11 | CSALDGLDGTF | TGCAGTGCTCTGGACGGCCTAGATGGTACCTTC
TRBJ1-1 | NA | NA | TRBV7-8 | 17 | CASSLVEWRGGSTEAFF | TGTGCCAGCAGCTTAGTAGAGTGGAGGGGAGGGAGCACTGAAGCTTTCTTT
TRBJ2-5 | NA | NA | TRBV9 | 14 | CASSVVGGKETQYF | TGTGCCAGCAGCGTAGTTGGGGGAAAAGAGACCCAGTACTTC
TRBJ2-1 | NA | NA | TRBV19 | 14 | CASSIWDTYNEQFF | TGTGCCAGTAGTATCTGGGACACTTACAATGAGCAGTTCTTC
TRBJ2-2 | TRBD2 | NA | TRBV30 | 14 | CALGGTSVQRELFF | TGTGCCTTGGGGGGGACTAGTGTGCAAAGGGAGCTGTTTTTT